A selection of T cell receptor beta chains follows, all from one sample in a study of T-cell reconstitution after alpha-beta-depleted transplantation in children. In TCRdb, the PCR reads were re-called with MiXCR into one record per CDR3 protein. Among about 210,000 distinct CDR3 sequences listed, roughly a sixth were seen once. Sequenced material: PBMCs, mostly from graft donor cells, taken 360 days after TCRalphabeta/CD19-depleted stem cell transplant. The receptors come from a male patient aged 2-15 years who had a stem cell transplant for acute lymphoblastic leukemia, so the T cells may come from the graft donor. Each CDR3 is given with its conserved first and last residue. The D gene is left open where the match is weak. For some rows the clone size is stated as once, few or many, or as a class when expanded; others skip it.

j_gene | d_gene | abundance | v_gene | CDR3aa | CDR3nt
TRBJ1-5 | - | few | TRBV7-8 | CASSYRLVPGRNQPQHF | TGTGCCAGCAGCTATAGGCTGGTCCCCGGACGCAATCAGCCCCAGCATTTT
TRBJ2-7 | TRBD1 | - | TRBV4-3 | CASSQVGWGQGYEQYF | TGCGCCAGCAGCCAAGTCGGTTGGGGACAGGGGTACGAGCAGTACTTC
TRBJ2-7 | - | - | TRBV27 | CASSLSSSSYEQYF | TGTGCCAGCAGTTTATCGAGTAGTTCCTACGAGCAGTACTTC
TRBJ2-2 | - | many | TRBV6-2/TRBV6-3 | CASSYWRGRNTGELFF | TGTGCCAGCAGTTACTGGCGGGGTCGTAACACCGGGGAGCTGTTTTTT
TRBJ2-2 | - | few | TRBV5-1 | CASSRDEAGELFF | TGCGCCAGCAGCAGGGACGAGGCCGGGGAGCTGTTTTTT
TRBJ1-2 | - | - | TRBV20-1 | CSALTEHKQGDGYTF | TGCAGTGCTCTAACCGAACACAAACAGGGAGATGGCTACACCTTC
TRBJ1-2 | TRBD1 | few | TRBV10-3 | CAIRSGTAINYGYTF | TGTGCCATTAGATCCGGGACAGCAATTAACTATGGCTACACCTTC
TRBJ2-5 | TRBD2 | - | TRBV7-2 | CASSFTSGAETQYF | TGTGCCAGCAGCTTTACTAGCGGGGCGGAGACCCAGTACTTC
TRBJ2-3 | - | - | TRBV20-1 | CSALSEGDTQYF | TGCAGTGCCTTGTCCGAAGGAGATACGCAGTATTTT
TRBJ1-4 | - | - | TRBV27 | CASARGRFNEKLFF | TGTGCCAGCGCCAGGGGACGGTTCAATGAAAAACTGTTTTTT
TRBJ2-2 | TRBD2 | few | TRBV5-1 | CASSTERGPNTGELFF | TGCGCCAGCAGCACCGAGCGGGGGCCGAACACCGGGGAGCTGTTTTTT
TRBJ1-1 | - | few | TRBV29-1 | CSVWGGRGGSGTEAFF | TGCAGCGTGTGGGGGGGCAGGGGCGGGTCGGGCACTGAAGCTTTCTTT
TRBJ2-2 | TRBD1 | few | TRBV7-6 | CASSLLGQVNTGELFF | TGTGCCAGCAGCTTACTAGGACAGGTTAACACCGGGGAGCTTTTTTTT
TRBJ1-1 | - | once | TRBV5-1 | CASSPTVASNTEAFF | TGCGCCAGCAGCCCGACAGTTGCTTCGAACACTGAAGCTTTCTTT
TRBJ2-7 | TRBD2 | many | TRBV29-1 | CSVGPPRTSGNYEQYF | TGCAGCGTTGGACCCCCTCGGACTAGCGGGAACTACGAGCAGTACTTC
TRBJ1-5 | - | many | TRBV5-1 | CASSLTGNQPQHF | TGTGCCAGCAGCTTGACGGGGAATCAGCCCCAGCATTTT
TRBJ2-5 | TRBD2 | few | TRBV29-1 | CSVVSASGRAETQYF | TGCAGCGTTGTAAGTGCTAGCGGGAGAGCGGAGACCCAGTACTTC
TRBJ2-3 | - | many | TRBV5-5 | CASTPSGDTDTQYF | TGTGCCAGCACCCCTTCGGGGGATACAGATACGCAGTATTTT
TRBJ1-1 | TRBD1 | - | TRBV27 | CASSLWGTGTEAFF | TGTGCCAGCAGTTTATGGGGGACAGGGACTGAAGCTTTCTTT
TRBJ2-2 | - | many | TRBV7-2 | CASSLVRSGELFF | TGTGCCAGCAGCTTAGTCCGTTCCGGGGAGCTGTTTTTT
TRBJ2-2 | - | few | TRBV4-1 | CASSQRGNTGELFF | TGCGCCAGCAGCCAAAGGGGGAACACCGGGGAGCTGTTTTTT
TRBJ2-3 | - | few | TRBV19 | CASTLVRGGTDTQYF | TGTGCCAGTACCCTAGTACGCGGGGGCACAGATACGCAGTATTTT
TRBJ2-3 | TRBD2 | - | TRBV6-2/TRBV6-3 | CASSYSPHEAGGRTDTQYF | TGTGCCAGCAGTTACTCACCCCACGAGGCGGGGGGACGCACAGATACGCAGTATTTT
TRBJ2-4 | - | many | TRBV11-2 | CASSLDLVRDAAKNIQYF | TGTGCCAGCAGCTTAGATCTGGTCAGGGATGCAGCCAAAAACATTCAGTACTTC
TRBJ2-3 | - | - | TRBV4-3 | CASSQERGSTDTQYF | TGCGCCAGCAGCCAAGAACGGGGGAGCACAGATACGCAGTATTTT
TRBJ2-1 | - | few | TRBV14 | CASSRPLDLQFF | TGTGCCAGCAGCAGGCCCCTAGACTTACAGTTCTTC
TRBJ1-1 | - | - | TRBV25-1 | CASSGDTMNTEAFF | TGTGCCAGCAGTGGTGACACCATGAACACTGAAGCTTTCTTT
TRBJ2-1 | - | many | TRBV12-3/TRBV12-4 | CASTDRPLNEQFF | TGTGCCAGCACAGACAGGCCCCTCAATGAGCAGTTCTTC
TRBJ1-2 | TRBD1 | few | TRBV12-3/TRBV12-4 | CASSLHRGPGARSYGYTF | TGTGCCAGCAGTTTACACAGGGGGCCGGGGGCACGCAGCTATGGCTACACCTTC
TRBJ2-3 | - | - | TRBV4-3 | CASSQGTGGPTDTQYF | TGCGCCAGCAGCCAAGGTACCGGGGGGCCCACAGATACGCAGTATTTT
TRBJ2-1 | TRBD2 | - | TRBV4-3 | CASSLLLAGGINEQFF | TGCGCCAGCAGCCTTCTACTAGCGGGAGGGATCAATGAGCAGTTCTTC
TRBJ2-3 | - | - | TRBV20-1 | CSARRGRSINTDTQYF | TGCAGTGCTAGGAGGGGCCGAAGTATTAACACAGATACGCAGTATTTT
TRBJ2-3 | - | few | TRBV12-3/TRBV12-4 | CASSLVGGGNTDTQYF | TGTGCCAGCAGTTTGGTAGGAGGTGGAAACACAGATACGCAGTATTTT
TRBJ2-1 | - | few | TRBV7-3 | CASRSPLNVYNEQFF | TGTGCCAGCAGGTCCCCCCTCAATGTCTACAATGAGCAGTTCTTC
TRBJ2-2 | TRBD1 | many | TRBV10-1 | CASAGTGVDTGELFF | TGCGCCAGCGCCGGGACAGGGGTCGACACCGGGGAGCTGTTTTTT
TRBJ2-6 | - | few | TRBV21-1 | CASSPWTSGASGANVLTF | TGTGCCAGCAGCCCTTGGACTAGCGGGGCCTCTGGGGCCAACGTCCTGACTTTC
TRBJ2-7 | - | - | TRBV29-1 | CSVGTGTGLYEQYF | TGCAGCGTTGGGACCGGGACGGGACTCTACGAGCAGTACTTC